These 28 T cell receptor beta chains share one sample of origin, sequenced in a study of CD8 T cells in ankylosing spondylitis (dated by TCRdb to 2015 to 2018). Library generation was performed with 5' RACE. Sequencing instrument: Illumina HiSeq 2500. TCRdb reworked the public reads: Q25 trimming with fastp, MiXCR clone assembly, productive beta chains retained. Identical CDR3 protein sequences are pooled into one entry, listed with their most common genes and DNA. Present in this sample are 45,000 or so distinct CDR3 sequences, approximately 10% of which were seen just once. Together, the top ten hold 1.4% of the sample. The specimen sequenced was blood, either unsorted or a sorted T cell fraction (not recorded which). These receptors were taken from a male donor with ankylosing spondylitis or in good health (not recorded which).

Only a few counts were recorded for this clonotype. CDR3 bases: TGCGCCAGCAGCTTTGGGGACCGAGCCTCTAACGAGCAGTACTTC. Translating it yields CASSFGDRASNEQYF. The chain couples TRBV5-1 to TRBJ2-7; D could derive from TRBD1 or TRBD2 (5 bases each). The CDR3 runs 15 residues. Trimming pared 2 bases from V and 5 bases from J, leaving 17 bases between. Germline values: CDR1 SGHRS, CDR2 YFSETQ.

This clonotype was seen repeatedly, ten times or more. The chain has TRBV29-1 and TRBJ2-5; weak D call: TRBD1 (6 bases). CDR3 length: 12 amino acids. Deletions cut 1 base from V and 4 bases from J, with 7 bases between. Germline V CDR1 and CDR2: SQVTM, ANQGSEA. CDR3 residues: CSVEGRGETQYF. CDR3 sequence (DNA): TGCAGCGTTGAAGGCAGGGGAGAGACCCAGTACTTC. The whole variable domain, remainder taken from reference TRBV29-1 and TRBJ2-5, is SAVISQKPSRDICQRGTSLTIQCQVDSQVTMMFWYRQQPGQSLTLIATANQGSEATYESGFVIDKFPISRPNLTFSTLTVSNMSPEDSSIYLCSVEGRGETQYFGPGTRLLVL.

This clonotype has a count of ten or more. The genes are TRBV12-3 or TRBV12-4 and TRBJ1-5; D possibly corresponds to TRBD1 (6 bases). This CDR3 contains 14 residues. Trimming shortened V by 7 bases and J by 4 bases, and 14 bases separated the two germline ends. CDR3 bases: TGTGCCAGCACCTTAAGGGGGGGGAATCAGCCCCAGCATTTT. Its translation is CASTLRGGNQPQHF.

This CDR3 is CSASRGLKETQYF. DNA for the CDR3: TGCAGTGCTTCGCGGGGGCTTAAAGAGACCCAGTACTTC. The V and J genes are TRBV20-1 and TRBJ2-5, with D possibly TRBD2 on 7 matching bases. This CDR3 spans 13 amino acids. Trimming removed 5 bases from V and 3 bases from J, with 13 bases in between. Germline CDR1 and CDR2: DFQATT and SNEGSKA (reference sequence).

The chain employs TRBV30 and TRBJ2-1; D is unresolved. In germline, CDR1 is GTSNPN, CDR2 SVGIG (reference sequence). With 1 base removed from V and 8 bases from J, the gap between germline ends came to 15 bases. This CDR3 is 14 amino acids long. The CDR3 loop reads CAWSGVASSYEQFF. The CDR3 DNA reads TGTGCCTGGAGTGGAGTGGCCAGTAGCTATGAGCAGTTCTTC.

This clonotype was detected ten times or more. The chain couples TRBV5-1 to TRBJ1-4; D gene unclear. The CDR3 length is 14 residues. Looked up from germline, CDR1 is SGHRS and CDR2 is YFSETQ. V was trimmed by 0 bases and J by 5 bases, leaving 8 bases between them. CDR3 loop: CASSLDSLNEKLFF. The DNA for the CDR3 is TGCGCCAGCAGCTTGGACAGCCTGAATGAAAAACTGTTTTTT.

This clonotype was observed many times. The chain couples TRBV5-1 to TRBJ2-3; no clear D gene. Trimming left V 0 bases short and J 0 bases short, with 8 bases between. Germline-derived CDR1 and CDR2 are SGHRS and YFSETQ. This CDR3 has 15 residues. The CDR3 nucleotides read TGCGCCAGCAGCTTGGCACGCAGAAGCACAGATACGCAGTATTTT. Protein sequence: CASSLARRSTDTQYF.

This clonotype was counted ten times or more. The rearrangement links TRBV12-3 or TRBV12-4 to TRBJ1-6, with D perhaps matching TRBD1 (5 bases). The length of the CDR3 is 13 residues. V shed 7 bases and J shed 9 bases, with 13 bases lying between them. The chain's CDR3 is CASTQGVASPLHF. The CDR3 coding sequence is TGTGCCAGCACCCAAGGGGTCGCTTCACCCCTCCACTTT.

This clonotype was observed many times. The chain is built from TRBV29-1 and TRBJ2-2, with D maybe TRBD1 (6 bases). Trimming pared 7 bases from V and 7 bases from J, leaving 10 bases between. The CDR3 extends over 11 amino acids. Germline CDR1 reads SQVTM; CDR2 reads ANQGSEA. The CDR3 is CSGSRGGELFF. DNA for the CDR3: TGCAGCGGGAGCAGGGGCGGGGAGCTGTTTTTT.

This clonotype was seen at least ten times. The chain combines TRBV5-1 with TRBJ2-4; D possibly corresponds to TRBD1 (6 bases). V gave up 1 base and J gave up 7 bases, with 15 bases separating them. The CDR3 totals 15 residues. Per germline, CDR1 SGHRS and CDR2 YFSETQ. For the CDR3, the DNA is TGCGCCAGCAGCTTGTCCGCCCAGGGGCTGAACATTCAGTACTTC. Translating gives CASSLSAQGLNIQYF.

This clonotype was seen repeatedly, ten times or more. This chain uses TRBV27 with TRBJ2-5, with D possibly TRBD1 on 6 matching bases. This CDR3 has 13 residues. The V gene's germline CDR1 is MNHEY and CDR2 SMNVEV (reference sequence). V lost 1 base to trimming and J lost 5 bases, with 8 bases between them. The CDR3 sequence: CASSLWGRETQYF. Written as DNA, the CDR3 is TGTGCCAGCAGTTTATGGGGGCGGGAGACCCAGTACTTC.

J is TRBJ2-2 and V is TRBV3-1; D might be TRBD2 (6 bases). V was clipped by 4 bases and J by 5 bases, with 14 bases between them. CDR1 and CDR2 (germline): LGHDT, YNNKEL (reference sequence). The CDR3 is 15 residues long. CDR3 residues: CASSLSGGRTGELFF. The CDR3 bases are TGTGCCAGCAGCCTAAGCGGTGGGAGGACCGGGGAGCTGTTTTTT.

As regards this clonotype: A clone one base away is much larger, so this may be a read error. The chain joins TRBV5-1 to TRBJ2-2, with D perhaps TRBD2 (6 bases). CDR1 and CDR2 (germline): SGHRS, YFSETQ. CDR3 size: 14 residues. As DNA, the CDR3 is TGCGCCAGCAGCCTTGATCGGGGGTCCGGGGCGCTGTTTTTT. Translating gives CASSLDRGSGALFF.

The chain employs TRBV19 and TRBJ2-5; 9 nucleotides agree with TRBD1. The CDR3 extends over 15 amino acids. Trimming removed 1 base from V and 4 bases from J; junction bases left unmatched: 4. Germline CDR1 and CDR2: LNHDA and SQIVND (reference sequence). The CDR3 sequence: CASSIGQGDGETQYF. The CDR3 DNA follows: TGTGCCAGTAGTATAGGACAGGGGGACGGAGAGACCCAGTACTTC. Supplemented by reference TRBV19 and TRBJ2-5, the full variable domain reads DGGITQSPKYLFRKEGQNVTLSCEQNLNHDAMYWYRQDPGQGLRLIYYSQIVNDFQKGDIAEGYSVSREKKESFPLTVTSAQKNPTAFYLCASSIGQGDGETQYFGPGTRLLVL.

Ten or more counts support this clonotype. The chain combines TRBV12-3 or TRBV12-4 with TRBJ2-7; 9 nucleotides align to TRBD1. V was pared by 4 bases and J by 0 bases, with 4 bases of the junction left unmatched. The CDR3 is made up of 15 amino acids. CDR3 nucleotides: TGTGCCAGCAGTTCCCGACAGGGGGGCTCCTACGAGCAGTACTTC. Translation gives CASSSRQGGSYEQYF.

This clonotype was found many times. In DNA form, the CDR3 reads TGTGCCAGCAGCTTTAAAGCCGACGGCACCTACGAGCAGTACTTC. Residues: CASSFKADGTYEQYF. The chain links TRBV3-1 to TRBJ2-7; D is unclear. The length of the CDR3 is 15 residues. Trimming removed 5 bases from V and 2 bases from J, with 16 bases in between. CDR1 is LGHDT, CDR2 YNNKEL, per germline (reference sequence).

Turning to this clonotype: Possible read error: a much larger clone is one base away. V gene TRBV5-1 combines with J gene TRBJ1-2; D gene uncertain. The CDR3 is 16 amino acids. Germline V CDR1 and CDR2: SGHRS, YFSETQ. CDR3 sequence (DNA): TGCGTCAGCAGCTTGGGCCCAACACAGAAGAACTATGGCTACACCTTC. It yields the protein CVSSLGPTQKNYGYTF. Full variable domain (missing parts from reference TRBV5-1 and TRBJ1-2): KAGVTQTPRYLIKTRGQQVTLSCSPISGHRSVSWYQQTPGQGLQFLFEYFSETQRNKGNFPGRFSGRQFSNSRSEMNVSTLELGDSALYLCVSSLGPTQKNYGYTFGSGTRLTVV.

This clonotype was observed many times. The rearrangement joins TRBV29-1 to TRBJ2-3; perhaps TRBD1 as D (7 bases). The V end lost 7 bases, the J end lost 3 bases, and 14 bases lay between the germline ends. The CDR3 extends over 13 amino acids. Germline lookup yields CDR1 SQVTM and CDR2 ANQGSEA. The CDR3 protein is CSANRGGTDTQYF. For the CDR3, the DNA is TGCAGCGCAAACAGGGGAGGTACAGATACGCAGTATTTT.

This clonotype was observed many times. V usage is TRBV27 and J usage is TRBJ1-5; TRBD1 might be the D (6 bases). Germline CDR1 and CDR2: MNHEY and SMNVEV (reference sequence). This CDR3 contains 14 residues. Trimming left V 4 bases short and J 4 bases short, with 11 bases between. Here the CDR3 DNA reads TGTGCCAGCAGTTCCCTACAGGGAAATCAGCCCCAGCATTTT. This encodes CASSSLQGNQPQHF.

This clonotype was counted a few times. The CDR3 region has the DNA TGTGCCAGCAGCTTAGAGGGGGGGCAAACGCAGTATTTT. Translated, it gives CASSLEGGQTQYF. J is TRBJ2-3 and V is TRBV7-2; D possibly corresponds to TRBD2 (7 bases). CDR3 length: 13 amino acids. Looked up from germline, CDR1 is SGHTA and CDR2 is FQGNSA. Trimming cost V 1 base and J 9 bases, with 11 bases left between them.

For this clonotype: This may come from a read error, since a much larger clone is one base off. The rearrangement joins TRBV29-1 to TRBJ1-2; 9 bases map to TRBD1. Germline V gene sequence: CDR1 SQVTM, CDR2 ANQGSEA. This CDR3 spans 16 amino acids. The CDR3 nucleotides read TGCAGCGTTGAAGATCTTTACGGACAGGGGAGCTATGGCAACACCTTC. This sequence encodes CSVEDLYGQGSYGNTF.

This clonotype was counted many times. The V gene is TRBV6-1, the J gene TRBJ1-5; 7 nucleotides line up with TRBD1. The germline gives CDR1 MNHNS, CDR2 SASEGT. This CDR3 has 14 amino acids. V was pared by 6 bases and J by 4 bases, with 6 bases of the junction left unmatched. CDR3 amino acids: CASSPTGINQPQHF. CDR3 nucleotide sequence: TGTGCCAGCAGCCCGACAGGGATTAATCAGCCCCAGCATTTT.

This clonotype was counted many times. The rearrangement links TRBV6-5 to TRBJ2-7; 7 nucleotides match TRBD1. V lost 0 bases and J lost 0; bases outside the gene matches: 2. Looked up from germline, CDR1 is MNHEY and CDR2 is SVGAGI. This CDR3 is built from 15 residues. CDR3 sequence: CASSYSGTDSYEQYF. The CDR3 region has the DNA TGTGCCAGCAGTTACTCCGGGACAGACTCCTACGAGCAGTACTTC.

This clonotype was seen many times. The CDR3 loop is CASSLFRGTDWAHEQYF. The CDR3 coding sequence is TGTGCCAGCAGCTTATTTCGGGGGACCGATTGGGCCCACGAGCAGTACTTC. The V gene is TRBV5-6, the J gene TRBJ2-7; weak D call: TRBD2 (6 bases). Germline values: CDR1 SGHDT, CDR2 YYEEEE. Trimming cost V 2 bases and J 5 bases, with 23 bases left between them. The CDR3 loop spans 17 amino acids.

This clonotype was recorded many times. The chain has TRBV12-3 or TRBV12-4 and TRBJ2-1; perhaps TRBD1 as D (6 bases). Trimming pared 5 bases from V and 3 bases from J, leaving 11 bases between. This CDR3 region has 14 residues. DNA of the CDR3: TGTGCCAGCAGTGGGACACTGGGCTACAATGAGCAGTTCTTC. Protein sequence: CASSGTLGYNEQFF.

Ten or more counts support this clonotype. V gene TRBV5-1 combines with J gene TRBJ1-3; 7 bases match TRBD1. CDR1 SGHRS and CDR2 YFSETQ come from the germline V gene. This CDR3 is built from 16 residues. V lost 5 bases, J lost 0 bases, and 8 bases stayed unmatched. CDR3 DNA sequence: TGCGCCAGCAGTCGTACAGGGGCCTTCTCTGGAAACACCATATATTTT. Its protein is CASSRTGAFSGNTIYF.

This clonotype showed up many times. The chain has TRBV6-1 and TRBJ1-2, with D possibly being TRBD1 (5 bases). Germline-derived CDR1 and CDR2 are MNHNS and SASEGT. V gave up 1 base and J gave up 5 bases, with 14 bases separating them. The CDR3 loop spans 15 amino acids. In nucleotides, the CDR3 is TGTGCCAGCAGTGAAGGGGGGGGTGTGGATTATGGCTACACCTTC. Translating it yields CASSEGGGVDYGYTF.

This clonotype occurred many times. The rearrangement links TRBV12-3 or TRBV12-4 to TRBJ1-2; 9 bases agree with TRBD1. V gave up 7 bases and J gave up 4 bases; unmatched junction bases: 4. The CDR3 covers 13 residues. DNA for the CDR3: TGTGCCAGCACCCCACAGGGGGCCTATGGCTACACCTTC. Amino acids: CASTPQGAYGYTF.